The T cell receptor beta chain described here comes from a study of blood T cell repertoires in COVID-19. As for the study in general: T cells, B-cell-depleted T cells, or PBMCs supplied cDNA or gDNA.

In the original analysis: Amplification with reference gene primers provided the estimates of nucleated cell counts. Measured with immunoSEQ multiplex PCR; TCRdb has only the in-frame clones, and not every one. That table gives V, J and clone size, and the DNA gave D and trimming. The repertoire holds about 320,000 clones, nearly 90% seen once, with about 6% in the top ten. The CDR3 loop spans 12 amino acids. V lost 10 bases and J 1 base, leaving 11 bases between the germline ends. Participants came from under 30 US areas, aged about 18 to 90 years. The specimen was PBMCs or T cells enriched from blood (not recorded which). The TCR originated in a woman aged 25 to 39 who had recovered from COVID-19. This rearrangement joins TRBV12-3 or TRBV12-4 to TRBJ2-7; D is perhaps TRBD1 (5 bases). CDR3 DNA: TGTGCCACTGGGGCAGCATCCTACGAGCAGTACTTC. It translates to CATGAASYEQYF.